This T cell receptor beta chain is drawn from a study of T cells in Graves' hyperthyroidism and ophthalmopathy. In this sample, this clonotype turned up many times. Per germline, CDR1 SGHTA and CDR2 FQGNSA. With 2 bases removed from V and 5 bases from J, the gap between germline ends came to 15 bases. The CDR3 contains 15 residues. Diagnoses used clinical symptoms, serum thyroxine and TRAb, thyroid ultrasound and orbital computed tomography. From RNA transcripts, TCR beta CDR3 regions were amplified. The TCR CDR3 was amplified in a first-round RT-PCR using the HTBI primer set. TCRdb fed the multiplex PCR reads into MiXCR, producing one record per CDR3 protein. The table has roughly 170,000 distinct CDR3 sequences, 9.4% seen once.

Sequencing was performed on blood. This TCR was recovered from a woman under 30 with Graves' hyperthyroidism that later progressed to Graves' ophthalmopathy. V and J are TRBV7-2 and TRBJ1-1, with D perhaps matching TRBD1 (5 bases). CDR3 in DNA: TGTGCCAGCAGCTTAAGGACACCAATGGGGACTGAAGCTTTCTTT. It codes for CASSLRTPMGTEAFF.